This T cell receptor (beta chain) is drawn from a study of regulatory T cells in long-lasting Graves disease. Time point indicated: newly diagnosed GD, antithyroid drugs for less than 3 months. The TCR library used RNA extracted from PBMCs. Arm-PCR with iRepertoire HTBI primers amplified the CDR3 regions for these TCR beta libraries. TCRdb re-called the multiplex PCR reads through MiXCR, storing one row per CDR3 protein. The data show about 520,000 distinct CDR3 sequences, with around 12% seen just once and around 9.3% held by the top ten. The ends were cut back, 8 bases at V and 6 bases at J, with 11 bases in the middle. This CDR3 region has 11 residues. The same specimen was also included in a second study, on T cells in Graves' hyperthyroidism and ophthalmopathy. That publication notes: Patients aged 18 to 65 had newly diagnosed hyperthyroidism lasting under 2 months. By a 13 V-J model, ophthalmopathy was set apart from stable hyperthyroidism.

The specimen was peripheral blood mononuclear cells (PBMCs), collected at new diagnosis, from a patient treated with antithyroid drugs. This receptor was obtained from a woman aged 25 to 45 with Graves disease. This chain links TRBV12-3 or TRBV12-4 with TRBJ2-7, with D unclear. The CDR3 is CASWGGCEQYF. For the CDR3, the DNA is TGTGCCAGCTGGGGTGGCTGCGAGCAGTACTTC.